This T cell receptor beta chain was captured in a study of blood T cells in healthy people across ages. The CDR3 is 15 residues long. Germline CDR1 reads ENHRY; CDR2 reads SYGVKD. Regarding this clonotype: Its ends do not fully match the called genes, so a read error is possible.

A second about 7 to 12 cycle PCR used barcoded and J-beta primers. TCRdb redid the calling of the 5' RACE reads with MiXCR, one entry per CDR3 protein. The profile shows 800,000 to 950,000 distinct CDR3 sequences, 25% to 30% of them singletons. The same data also contributed to another study, on T cells of mothers and their children. This second report adds: Overlap ran slightly, non-significantly higher for related than unrelated mother-child pairs.

Sequenced input: blood. The sequence was obtained from a woman in her thirties or forties in good health. The J gene is TRBJ1-2, the V gene TRBV10-3; no clear D. The CDR3 here is CAISELVVGNYGHTF. As DNA, the CDR3 is TGTGCCATCAGTGAACTCGTCGTGGGTAACTATGGCCACACCTTC.